A single sample gave rise to the 29 T cell receptor beta chains below, sequenced in a study of T cells in Graves' hyperthyroidism and ophthalmopathy. There were TCR beta CDR3 regions amplified from RNA transcripts. The HTBI primer set served for first-round RT-PCR of the TCR CDR3. TCRdb reprocessed the multiplex PCR reads with MiXCR, giving one entry per CDR3 protein. This sample has 350,000 to 400,000 distinct CDR3 sequences; about 18% occur once, and the top ten carry about 3.7%. The sequencing sample was made of blood. The source is a woman aged 18-29 years with Graves' hyperthyroidism.

This clonotype was seen only a few times. The rearrangement links TRBV7-2 to TRBJ2-3; D is undetermined. The CDR3 totals 14 residues. Germline-derived CDR1 and CDR2 are SGHTA and FQGNSA. V was shortened by 2 bases and J by 2 bases, with 8 bases between the two germline ends. CDR3: CASSLLAFTDTQYF. The CDR3 nucleotides read TGTGCCAGCAGCTTATTGGCCTTCACAGATACGCAGTATTTT.

This clonotype was observed many times. This chain connects TRBV6-2 or TRBV6-3 to TRBJ2-7, with no clear D. The CDR3 is made up of 11 amino acids. V was cut by 2 bases and J by 5 bases, with 4 bases left in between. Germline lookup yields CDR1 MNHEY and CDR2 SVGEGT. The CDR3 here is CASSYPDEQYF. The CDR3 DNA reads TGTGCCAGCAGTTACCCGGACGAGCAGTACTTC.

This clonotype was detected many times. The chain has TRBV11-2 and TRBJ2-5, with D perhaps matching TRBD1 (6 bases). The CDR3 is 16 amino acids. Germline lookup yields CDR1 SGHAT and CDR2 FQNNGV. V shed 5 bases and J shed 1 base, with 17 bases lying between them. CDR3: CASSTGTRGRQETQYF. CDR3 nucleotides: TGTGCCAGCAGCACCGGGACCAGGGGACGCCAAGAGACCCAGTACTTC.

This clonotype appeared many times. The gene calls are TRBV6-5 and TRBJ1-5; D unclear. Trimming took 1 base from V and 0 from J, leaving 4 bases between them. The CDR3 is made up of 14 amino acids. Germline CDR1 MNHEY, CDR2 SVGAGI. The CDR3 sequence: CASSYFGSNQPQHF. CDR3 bases: TGTGCCAGCAGTTACTTTGGTAGCAATCAGCCCCAGCATTTT.

The sample holds many counts of this clonotype. The chain is built from TRBV7-3 and TRBJ2-1; D is perhaps TRBD1 (5 bases). The V gene's germline CDR1 is SGHTA and CDR2 FQGTGA. The CDR3 runs to 15 residues. The V and J ends lost 2 bases and 3 bases respectively, with 11 bases between them. The DNA for the CDR3 is TGTGCCAGCAGCTTAGGTCAGGGTGGCTACAATGAGCAGTTCTTC. Translated, it gives CASSLGQGGYNEQFF.

This clonotype appeared many times. The chain combines TRBV7-2 with TRBJ2-7, with a possible D match to TRBD1 (6 bases). V shed 3 bases and J shed 3 bases, with 9 bases lying between them. From germline, CDR1 is SGHTA and CDR2 FQGNSA. This CDR3 comprises 13 residues. The CDR3 loop reads CASSLAQGYEQYF. Here the CDR3 DNA reads TGTGCCAGCAGCTTGGCACAGGGCTACGAGCAGTACTTC.

This clonotype has ten or more counts. The chain carries TRBV7-2 and TRBJ1-2; possibly TRBD1 for D (6 bases). CDR1 and CDR2 from the germline V gene are SGHTA and FQGNSA. The CDR3 totals 15 residues. Trimming took off 5 bases at V and 1 base at J, with 14 bases between the two ends. The CDR3 sequence: CASSVTGTSNYGYTF. Written as DNA, the CDR3 is TGTGCCAGCAGCGTCACCGGGACAAGTAACTATGGCTACACCTTC.

This chain joins TRBV20-1 and TRBJ2-7; D is perhaps TRBD1 (6 bases). This CDR3 is built from 13 residues. Trimming removed 2 bases from V and 3 bases from J, with 11 bases in between. In germline, CDR1 is DFQATT, CDR2 SNEGSKA (reference sequence). Written as DNA, the CDR3 is TGCAGTGCTAGATTCCAACAGGGCTACGAGCAGTACTTC. Amino acid sequence: CSARFQQGYEQYF.

This clonotype has ten or more counts. The chain links TRBV30 to TRBJ2-7; D is perhaps TRBD1 (6 bases). Per the germline V gene, CDR1 is GTSNPN and CDR2 is SVGIG (reference sequence). The V end lost 3 bases, the J end lost 3 bases, and 12 bases lay between the germline ends. This CDR3 contains 13 residues. This CDR3 is CAWSWGHNYEQYF. The CDR3 DNA follows: TGTGCCTGGAGCTGGGGACACAACTACGAGCAGTACTTC.

V gene TRBV20-1 combines with J gene TRBJ1-1; no firm D call. Germline-derived CDR1 and CDR2 are DFQATT and SNEGSKA (reference sequence). Trimming pared 3 bases from V and 0 bases from J, leaving 8 bases between. This CDR3 is built from 13 residues. The CDR3 DNA sequence: TGCAGTGCTAGTGGGCAGGTGAACACTGAAGCTTTCTTT. Encoded protein: CSASGQVNTEAFF.

This clonotype was counted ten times or more. V usage is TRBV30 and J usage is TRBJ1-5; 7 bases agree with TRBD1. This CDR3 spans 12 amino acids. The V gene's germline CDR1 is GTSNPN and CDR2 SVGIG (reference sequence). Trimming cost V 5 bases and J 5 bases; bases outside gene matches: 3. CDR3 loop: CAWDRDDQPQHF. The CDR3, as DNA: TGTGCCTGGGACAGGGACGATCAGCCCCAGCATTTT. The variable domain in full, completed from reference TRBV30 and TRBJ1-5, reads SQTIHQWPATLVQPVGSPLSLECTVEGTSNPNLYWYRQAAGRGLQLLFYSVGIGQISSEVPQNLSASRPQDRQFILSSKKLLLSDSGFYLCAWDRDDQPQHFGDGTRLSIL.

This clonotype was observed many times. The chain recombines TRBV6-1 with TRBJ1-5; 9 bases fit TRBD1. V lost 4 bases, J lost 7 bases, and 2 bases stayed unmatched. The CDR3 has 13 residues. CDR1 and CDR2 (germline): MNHNS, SASEGT. The CDR3 coding sequence is TGTGCCAGCAGTGCGGACAGGGGACAGCCCCAGCATTTT. This encodes CASSADRGQPQHF.

This clonotype has a count of ten or more. The chain has TRBV18 and TRBJ1-5, with no clear D. The CDR3 has 12 residues. Per germline, CDR1 KGHSH and CDR2 LQKENI. V gave up 4 bases and J gave up 0 bases, with 1 base separating them. The chain's CDR3 is CASSHSNQPQHF. The CDR3, as DNA: TGTGCCAGCTCACATAGCAATCAGCCCCAGCATTTT.

This clonotype was recorded many times. The chain uses TRBV15 and TRBJ2-5; D call uncertain. This CDR3 has 12 amino acids. Germline loops: CDR1 LNHNV, CDR2 YYDKDF (reference sequence). Between the trimmed V and J ends, which lost 4 bases and 5 bases, there was a span of 8 bases. CDR3 region: CATSKEVETQYF. The CDR3 DNA follows: TGTGCCACCAGCAAAGAGGTGGAGACCCAGTACTTC.

This clonotype was seen more than once but under ten times. A much larger clone lies one base from this, so it may be a read error. It is likely a read error, because the conserved phenylalanine at the end of the CDR3 is missing. The gene calls are TRBV20-1 and TRBJ1-1; D is uncertain. In germline, CDR1 is DFQATT, CDR2 SNEGSKA (reference sequence). Trimming stripped 3 bases from V and 1 base from J, with 9 bases between. The CDR3 has 13 amino acids. The CDR3 nucleotides read TGCAGTGCTAGTTTCCCCCCGAACACTGAAGCTTTCTCT. Its translation is CSASFPPNTEAFS.

This clonotype was observed at least ten times. This rearrangement joins TRBV7-9 to TRBJ2-7, with 7 bases aligning to TRBD1. Losses at the gene ends were 2 bases for V and 4 bases for J; bases not matched to a gene: 8. Germline V lookup: CDR1 SEHNR, CDR2 FQNEAQ (reference sequence). This CDR3 comprises 15 residues. The CDR3 reads CASSLSRGFGYEQYF. CDR3 DNA sequence: TGTGCCAGCAGCTTATCCAGGGGGTTCGGTTACGAGCAGTACTTC.

This clonotype was recorded at least ten times. The V and J genes are TRBV20-1 and TRBJ1-2, with D uncertain. CDR1 is DFQATT and CDR2 is SNEGSKA in the germline V gene (reference sequence). The CDR3 is 12 amino acids. With 3 bases removed from V and 1 base from J, the gap between germline ends came to 6 bases. CDR3 in DNA: TGCAGTGCTAGCATGGATAACTATGGCTACACCTTC. Its translation is CSASMDNYGYTF.

The sample holds many counts of this clonotype. The chain joins TRBV20-1 to TRBJ1-2; tentative D call: TRBD1 (5 bases). This CDR3 region has 15 residues. The germline CDR1 and CDR2 sequences are DFQATT and SNEGSKA (reference sequence). The germline V and J ends were trimmed by 0 bases and 2 bases, with 13 bases remaining between them. The CDR3 sequence is CSARDSPGTNYGYTF. CDR3 bases: TGCAGTGCTAGAGATTCGCCCGGGACGAACTATGGCTACACCTTC.

The table lists this clonotype with many counts. A junction end diverges from the germline sequence, so it may reflect a read error. Written as DNA, the CDR3 is TGTGCTAGTGGTTCTGACAGAATGGGTCCCCTAATCTTT. Translating gives CASGSDRMGPLIF. The V call is TRBV12-5, the J call TRBJ1-1, with a possible D match to TRBD1 (5 bases). Germline V gene lookup returns CDR1 LGHNT and CDR2 FRNRAP. The CDR3 runs to 13 residues. The full variable domain, its missing parts supplied by reference TRBV12-5 and TRBJ1-1, is DARVTQTPRHKVTEMGQEVTMRCQPILGHNTVFWYRQTMMQGLELLAYFRNRAPLDDSGMPKDRFSAEMPDATLATLKIQPSEPRDSAVYFCASGSDRMGPLIFGQGTRLTVV.

This clonotype showed up many times. This sequence joins TRBV10-2 and TRBJ2-5; 9 bases fit TRBD2. Trimming removed 8 bases from V and 4 bases from J; junction bases left unmatched: 8. This CDR3 comprises 14 residues. Germline assignment: CDR1 WSHSY and CDR2 SAAADI. DNA for the CDR3: TGCGCCAGCGTCGGGACTAGCCTCGGAGAGACCCAGTACTTC. It yields the protein CASVGTSLGETQYF.

The chain combines TRBV28 with TRBJ1-5, with a weak D call TRBD1 (5 bases). V lost 4 bases and J lost 6, with 16 bases in between. Germline values: CDR1 MDHEN, CDR2 SYDVKM. This CDR3 comprises 15 residues. CDR3 coding DNA: TGTGCCAGCAGTTCGGCGGTTGGGGCAACTCAGCCCCAGCATTTT. Its translation is CASSSAVGATQPQHF.

This clonotype was seen only a few times. The chain couples TRBV7-3 to TRBJ1-4; TRBD1 is a possible D gene (5 bases). There are 13 residues in the CDR3. From germline, CDR1 is SGHTA and CDR2 FQGTGA. V was clipped by 5 bases and J by 7 bases, with 11 bases between them. The CDR3 DNA reads as TGTGCCAGCAGCAAAGGGAGGGGTGAAAAACTGTTTTTT. It translates to CASSKGRGEKLFF.

There are many counts of this clonotype. The chain links TRBV6-2 or TRBV6-3 to TRBJ1-1; TRBD1 might be the D (5 bases). CDR1 and CDR2 (germline): MNHEY, SVGEGT. V lost 6 bases, J lost 7 bases, and 12 bases lay in between. There are 12 residues in the CDR3. The CDR3 sequence: CASRPGRREAFF. In DNA form, the CDR3 reads TGTGCCAGCAGACCGGGACGGCGTGAAGCTTTCTTT.

This clonotype has at least ten counts. The chain joins TRBV6-5 to TRBJ2-5, with 11 bases identical to TRBD1. Germline CDR1 is MNHEY and CDR2 is SVGAGI. V shed 6 bases and J 5 bases; nucleotides not matched to a gene: 11. This CDR3 is built from 16 residues. As DNA, the CDR3 is TGTGCCAGCAGCGGAGATGGGACAGGGGGATACGAGACCCAGTACTTC. Translated: CASSGDGTGGYETQYF.

Worth noting for this clonotype: The germline gene is not matched at one end of the junction; a read error may be the cause. The genes are TRBV28 and TRBJ2-2, with TRBD1 matching over 7 bases. Germline V gene lookup returns CDR1 MDHEN and CDR2 SYDVKM. The CDR3 contains 14 residues. The CDR3 is CASFGQVLSGDLFF. Here the CDR3 DNA reads TGTGCCAGCTTCGGACAGGTCCTCTCCGGGGATCTGTTTTTT. The whole variable domain, remainder taken from reference TRBV28 and TRBJ2-2, is DVKVTQSSRYLVKRTGEKVFLECVQDMDHENMFWYRQDPGLGLRLIYFSYDVKMKEKGDIPEGYSVSREKKERFSLILESASTNQTSMYLCASFGQVLSGDLFFGEGSRLTVL.

This clonotype occurred many times. V is TRBV5-1 and J is TRBJ2-7; 9 bases align to TRBD1. This CDR3 has 14 residues. V lost 1 base and J lost 3; bases outside the gene matches: 2. Germline V CDR1 and CDR2: SGHRS, YFSETQ. CDR3 in DNA: TGCGCCAGCAGCTTGCGGACAGGGGACTACGAGCAGTACTTC. Protein sequence: CASSLRTGDYEQYF.

This clonotype showed up many times. The chain carries TRBV20-1 and TRBJ1-5; D gene unclear. V dropped 3 bases and J dropped 0 bases, with 9 bases sitting between them. The CDR3 loop spans 14 amino acids. CDR1 is DFQATT and CDR2 is SNEGSKA in the germline V gene (reference sequence). DNA of the CDR3: TGCAGTGCTAGGGGGAGTCCTAGCAATCAGCCCCAGCATTTT. Protein sequence: CSARGSPSNQPQHF.

Many counts were recorded for this clonotype. This sequence joins TRBV20-1 and TRBJ1-5, with 8 bases matching TRBD1. This CDR3 is 13 amino acids long. V lost 6 bases to trimming and J lost 2 bases; unmatched junction nucleotides: 3. The V gene's germline CDR1 is DFQATT and CDR2 SNEGSKA (reference sequence). The CDR3 loop reads CSAIQGGNQPQHF. The CDR3, as DNA: TGCAGTGCCATACAGGGGGGCAATCAGCCCCAGCATTTT.

The rearrangement uses TRBV6-5 and TRBJ1-5, with D hard to call. V gave up 4 bases and J gave up 4 bases, with 11 bases separating them. From germline, CDR1 is MNHEY and CDR2 SVGAGI. The CDR3 sequence is 14 residues long. Here the CDR3 DNA reads TGTGCCAGCAGTTCCACTACAACTAATCAGCCCCAGCATTTT. Translating it yields CASSSTTTNQPQHF.